What follows are 17 T cell receptor beta chains derived from one specimen sequenced in a study of shared clonotypes between healthy human individuals. Assay used: immunoSEQ multiplex PCR; TCRdb lists only in-frame clones, some missing. The data show approximately 1.4 million clones, with 95% to 99% seen just once and about 0.45% held by the top ten. The source material was naive CD4+ T cells sorted from blood. Subset indicated: CD45RA+ positively selected. Receptors were obtained from a man aged 25 to 40 in good health.

The chain joins TRBV15 to TRBJ2-5; 15 bases align to TRBD2. CDR1 LNHNV and CDR2 YYDKDF come from the germline V gene (reference sequence). The CDR3 spans 18 residues. The ends lost 0 bases at V and 5 bases at J; junction bases unmatched: 7. The CDR3 sequence is CATSRDGLAGGLRETQYF. For the CDR3, the DNA is TGTGCCACCAGCAGAGATGGACTAGCGGGAGGGCTCCGGGAGACCCAGTACTTC.

The chain carries TRBV5-5 and TRBJ1-2; no firm D call. With 0 bases removed from V and 5 bases from J, the gap between germline ends came to 5 bases. Germline V gene lookup returns CDR1 SGHKS and CDR2 YYEKEE (reference sequence). This CDR3 is 12 amino acids long. The CDR3 region is CASSLGEYGYTF. CDR3 nucleotides: TGTGCCAGCAGCTTGGGGGAGTATGGCTACACCTTC.

The V and J genes are TRBV10-2 and TRBJ2-3, with D perhaps TRBD1 or TRBD2 (6 bases each). With 4 bases removed from V and 6 bases from J, the gap between germline ends came to 8 bases. The CDR3 runs 12 residues. CDR1 is WSHSY, CDR2 SAAADI, per germline. CDR3 DNA: TGCGCCAGCAGTGTAGGGGGGGATACGCAGTATTTT. This gives the protein CASSVGGDTQYF.

The chain couples TRBV9 to TRBJ2-2, with 9 bases matching TRBD2. CDR1 is SGDLS, CDR2 YYNGEE, per germline. This CDR3 comprises 19 residues. With 3 bases clipped from V and 5 bases from J, the junction kept 17 bases outside the gene matches. The CDR3 loop is CASSATTSGKNQRTGELFF. The DNA for the CDR3 is TGTGCCAGCAGCGCGACGACTAGCGGAAAAAATCAGAGGACCGGGGAGCTGTTTTTT.

In its sample, this clone was seen once. The rearrangement joins TRBV5-6 to TRBJ1-2, with D unclear. CDR3 length: 14 residues. V lost 0 bases, J lost 8 bases, and 14 bases lay in between. CDR1 SGHDT and CDR2 YYEEEE come from the germline V gene. Written as DNA, the CDR3 is TGTGCCAGCAGCTTGGGCGCCCTTCTAGGAGGCTACACCTTC. It translates to CASSLGALLGGYTF.

The chain carries TRBV4-3 and TRBJ1-5; D unclear. Trimming shortened V by 0 bases and J by 0 bases, and 6 bases separated the two germline ends. From germline, CDR1 is LGHNA and CDR2 YSLEER. CDR3 size: 15 residues. Here the CDR3 reads CASSQDLYSNQPQHF. CDR3 sequence (DNA): TGCGCCAGCAGCCAAGATCTTTATAGCAATCAGCCCCAGCATTTT.

V and J are TRBV5-1 and TRBJ1-1; TRBD1 aligns across 11 bases. The CDR3 contains 19 residues. CDR1 and CDR2 (germline): SGHRS, YFSETQ. Germline trimming cut 4 bases from V and 0 bases from J; bases unmatched to any gene: 14. The CDR3 sequence is CASSQGTGGPGMMNTEAFF. The CDR3, as DNA: TGCGCCAGCAGCCAAGGGACAGGGGGGCCCGGAATGATGAACACTGAAGCTTTCTTT.

This clone came up once. V and J are TRBV25-1 and TRBJ1-4; D remains unclear. CDR1 is MGHDK and CDR2 is SYGVNS in the germline V gene. CDR3 length: 14 amino acids. V gave up 5 bases and J gave up 3 bases, with 10 bases separating them. The CDR3 spells CASSLRGPNEKLFF. CDR3 nucleotide sequence: TGTGCCAGCAGTCTGCGGGGTCCTAATGAAAAACTGTTTTTT. The whole variable domain, filled in from reference TRBV25-1 and TRBJ1-4, reads EADIYQTPRYLVIGTGKKITLECSQTMGHDKMYWYQQDPGMELHLIHYSYGVNSTEKGDLSSESTVSRIRTEHFPLTLESARPSHTSQYLCASSLRGPNEKLFFGSGTQLSVL.

Comments on this clone: Relative to the germline gene, one junction end is altered; a read error may explain this. This chain links TRBV7-7 with TRBJ2-2, with D maybe TRBD1 (6 bases). The V gene's germline CDR1 is SSHAT and CDR2 FNYEAQ (reference sequence). CDR3 length: 15 amino acids. CDR3 amino acids: CASSLDGRGTGELFF. For the CDR3, the DNA is TGTGCTAGCAGCTTAGATGGCAGGGGTACCGGGGAGCTGTTTTTT.

The chain carries TRBV2 and TRBJ2-5; perhaps TRBD1 as D (6 bases). V dropped 7 bases and J dropped 3 bases, with 9 bases sitting between them. Germline V gene data show CDR1 as SNHLY and CDR2 as FYNNEI. The CDR3 length is 12 residues. CDR3 sequence: CASNTGKETQYF. CDR3 sequence (DNA): TGTGCCAGCAATACAGGGAAAGAGACCCAGTACTTC.

The rearrangement joins TRBV5-1 to TRBJ1-3; D perhaps matches TRBD1 (6 bases). V lost 4 bases, J lost 2 bases, and 13 bases lay in between. The CDR3 extends over 15 amino acids. Germline-derived CDR1 and CDR2 are SGHRS and YFSETQ. This CDR3 is CASSNTGTPGNTIYF. CDR3 coding DNA: TGCGCCAGCAGCAACACCGGGACACCTGGAAACACCATATATTTT.

The chain combines TRBV2 with TRBJ1-5, with TRBD1 matching over 8 bases. The CDR3 totals 15 residues. V lost 6 bases and J lost 4; bases outside the gene matches: 8. The V gene's germline CDR1 is SNHLY and CDR2 FYNNEI. CDR3 nucleotides: TGTGCCAGCAGGATAACAGGGGGTGATAATCAGCCCCAGCATTTT. Its protein is CASRITGGDNQPQHF.

This chain connects TRBV5-1 to TRBJ2-2; 7 nucleotides align to TRBD1. This CDR3 comprises 16 residues. Per germline, CDR1 SGHRS and CDR2 YFSETQ. The trim removed 3 bases at V and 1 base at J, leaving 6 bases unmatched. The CDR3 loop reads CASSSGWTGNTGELFF. As DNA, the CDR3 is TGCGCCAGCAGCTCCGGGTGGACAGGGAACACCGGGGAGCTGTTTTTT.

V is TRBV28 and J is TRBJ2-7; the match to TRBD2 covers 9 bases. The CDR3 covers 14 residues. Germline lookup yields CDR1 MDHEN and CDR2 SYDVKM. J was trimmed by 2 bases and V by 5 bases; bases with no gene match: 4. This chain's CDR3 is CASSRAGGTYEQYF. CDR3 nucleotides: TGTGCCAGCAGTCGAGCGGGAGGAACCTACGAGCAGTACTTC. Supplemented by reference TRBV28 and TRBJ2-7, the full variable domain reads DVKVTQSSRYLVKRTGEKVFLECVQDMDHENMFWYRQDPGLGLRLIYFSYDVKMKEKGDIPEGYSVSREKKERFSLILESASTNQTSMYLCASSRAGGTYEQYFGPGTRLTVT.

The J gene is TRBJ2-1, the V gene TRBV6-1, with 8 bases identical to TRBD2. J lost 10 bases, V lost 3 bases, and 5 bases had no gene match. Germline CDR1 is MNHNS and CDR2 is SASEGT. The CDR3 extends over 13 amino acids. The CDR3 loop reads CASSDGIAGEQFF. The CDR3 coding sequence is TGTGCCAGCAGTGACGGGATAGCGGGAGAGCAGTTCTTC.

J is TRBJ2-2 and V is TRBV4-3, with D unclear. Germline V CDR1 and CDR2: LGHNA, YSLEER. The CDR3 runs to 17 residues. V was clipped by 0 bases and J by 6 bases, with 17 bases between them. This chain's CDR3 is CASSQDSQRAFPGELFF. The CDR3 DNA reads TGCGCCAGCAGCCAAGATTCCCAGCGCGCGTTCCCCGGGGAGCTGTTTTTT.

This sequence joins TRBV18 and TRBJ2-7, with a possible D match to TRBD1 (6 bases). V lost 6 bases and J lost 2, with 14 bases in between. The CDR3 has 14 residues. From germline, CDR1 is KGHSH and CDR2 LQKENI. The DNA for the CDR3 is TGTGCCAGCTCCCTGGACAGCCTGCCCTACGAGCAGTACTTC. Its protein is CASSLDSLPYEQYF. Drawing the rest from reference TRBV18 and TRBJ2-7, the complete variable domain is NAGVMQNPRHLVRRRGQEARLRCSPMKGHSHVYWYRQLPEEGLKFMVYLQKENIIDESGMPKERFSAEFPKEGPSILRIQQVVRGDSAAYFCASSLDSLPYEQYFGPGTRLTVT.